This T cell receptor beta chain was identified during a study of monozygotic twins with inflammatory bowel disease. Study outcomes and limitations: Compared with healthy twins, IBD patients shared fewer clonotypes with others, especially with disease activity. Among twins, concordant and discordant pairs did not differ in repertoire similarity, possibly from limited power. Healthy co-twins, by inverse Simpson, had higher TCRbeta diversity than their siblings with IBD.

On this clonotype: No antigen is known for it.

The TCR libraries each used total RNA (approximately 3,200 ng per library). Using the 5' RACE reads, TCRdb records one entry per CDR3 protein without DNA. The sample data list approximately 150,000 distinct CDR3 sequences. Germline V gene data show CDR1 as GTSNPN and CDR2 as SVGIG (reference sequence). The CDR3 extends over 12 amino acids. Source material: blood. The rearrangement links TRBV30 to TRBJ2-5; TCRdb gives TRBD2 as the D gene, but with no DNA this cannot be confirmed. The sequence derives from a human donor with ulcerative colitis or Crohn's disease, or a healthy co-twin of an affected twin (not recorded which). This CDR3 is CAFEREQETQYF.